This T cell receptor beta chain was retrieved from a study of CD8 T cells in ankylosing spondylitis (TCRdb year 2017). Regarding the complete study: To find TCR variants linked to disease, the study profiled T cell receptor beta repertoires in ankylosing spondylitis patients and healthy donors. Peripheral blood was sampled, and synovial fluid was also collected from ankylosing spondylitis patients. The full study cohort comprised approximately 23 ankylosing spondylitis patients and about a hundred healthy donors.

CDR3 length: 17 amino acids, cysteine to phenylalanine. Kept here is only the CDR3 DNA, which spans 51 bases and is read in frame from base 1. CDR1 DFQATT and CDR2 SNEGSKA are derived from the germline V gene (reference sequence). Trimming takes 4 bases off V and 3 bases off J; junction bases not matched to a gene: 14. The sample was run on an Illumina HiSeq 2500. Quantitative 5'-RACE with molecular barcodes was used to prepare TCR beta libraries. Concerning the study's data processing: Disease-linked TCR variants were identified with a new computational method built on a probabilistic model of VDJ rearrangement. TCRdb itself trimmed the public reads at Q25 with fastp, ran MiXCR and retained productive beta chains. Every entry covers one CDR3 protein and lists the most common genes and DNA from its rows. TCRdb's processing, not the authors', yielded these V and J calls. The sample yields fewer than 400,000 distinct CDR3 sequences; about a fifth were counted once. The top ten clonotypes cover roughly 16% of the sample.

The count of this clonotype is one. Its binding antigen is unknown. No much larger clonotype is one base removed from it; base qualities were not supplied. One read is thin evidence. What the study reported, not specific to this receptor: Some motif variants had previously been reported in the synovial fluid and blood of reactive arthritis patients, which suggests shared mechanisms of disease initiation. The disease-linked clones had a CD8+ phenotype and were found at relatively low frequencies in peripheral blood. According to the report, matched synovial fluid samples from ankylosing spondylitis patients were significantly enriched for the disease-linked clones. A TCR beta motif of roughly 8 highly homologous amino acid variants appeared characteristic of blood from ankylosing spondylitis patients.

Sequencing was performed on blood, either unsorted or a sorted T cell fraction (not recorded which). The chain links TRBV20-1 with TRBJ2-3; 9 of the junction bases match TRBD2. This clonotype was sampled from a male donor with ankylosing spondylitis. The sequenced DNA: TGCAGTGCTACTAGCGGGGAGGGTAGGCGGTTAACAGATACGCAGTATTTT. Its translation reads: CSATSGEGRRLTDTQYF.